The 16 T cell receptor beta chains below were found in one sample sequenced in a study of T-cell memory formation after mild COVID-19. TCRdb recomputed calls from the 5' RACE reads with MiXCR, one row per CDR3 protein. The sample comprises tens of thousands of distinct CDR3 sequences, approximately 9% of which are singletons, and roughly 10% rests with the top ten. The specimen was PBMCs or a T cell subset sorted from them (not recorded which). The receptors here all came from an adult woman who had mild COVID-19 (a few samples of this study predate the infection). Cell type and time point are not known.

This clonotype was observed a few times. The V gene is TRBV24-1, the J gene TRBJ2-5; 10 nucleotides line up with TRBD2. Germline values: CDR1 KGHDR, CDR2 SFDVKD. The junction had 6 bases not matched to a gene; V was cut back by 2 bases and J by 4 bases. The CDR3 totals 16 residues. The CDR3 is CATSDYRAGGPETQYF. The CDR3 DNA reads TGTGCCACCAGTGATTATCGAGCGGGAGGGCCAGAGACCCAGTACTTC.

This rearrangement joins TRBV12-3 or TRBV12-4 to TRBJ1-1, with 9 nucleotides matching TRBD1. With V trimmed by 4 bases and J by 4 bases, 7 bases remained unmatched. The CDR3 has 15 amino acids. Here the CDR3 reads CASSYPGQGLTEAFF. CDR3 DNA sequence: TGTGCCAGCAGTTACCCGGGACAGGGACTCACTGAAGCTTTCTTT.

The genes are TRBV3-1 and TRBJ1-1; unclear D gene. The CDR3 covers 15 residues. V shed 0 bases and J shed 1 base, with 9 bases lying between them. Germline-derived CDR1 and CDR2 are LGHDT and YNNKEL (reference sequence). CDR3 region: CASSQDAVPNTEAFF. In DNA, the CDR3 is TGTGCCAGCAGCCAAGATGCAGTGCCGAACACTGAAGCTTTCTTT.

V is TRBV5-1 and J is TRBJ2-7, with a tentative D call TRBD1 (5 bases). V gave up 4 bases and J gave up 2 bases, with 13 bases separating them. CDR3 length equals 14 residues. The germline V gene encodes CDR1 SGHRS and CDR2 YFSETQ. CDR3 DNA: TGCGCCAGCAGCAAGGACACCTCTCCCTACGAGCAGTACTTC. Encoded protein: CASSKDTSPYEQYF.

The CDR3 loop is CASSPSSGRRGEQYF. For the CDR3, the DNA is TGTGCCAGCAGCCCTAGTAGCGGGAGACGAGGCGAGCAGTACTTC. The chain combines TRBV7-2 with TRBJ2-7; 9 bases agree with TRBD2. The trim removed 5 bases at V and 6 bases at J, leaving 11 bases unmatched. The CDR3 sequence is 15 residues long. Germline CDR1 is SGHTA and CDR2 is FQGNSA.

This clonotype was counted ten times or more. CDR3 protein: CASSQDLGSSTDTQYF. The CDR3, as DNA: TGTGCCAGCAGCCAAGATCTGGGTAGTAGCACAGATACGCAGTATTTT. The rearrangement uses TRBV4-2 and TRBJ2-3; D is unresolved. The germline V and J ends were trimmed by 0 bases and 0 bases, with 10 bases remaining between them. The CDR3 is 16 residues long. Germline V gene sequence: CDR1 LGHNA, CDR2 YNFKEQ.

This clonotype has a handful of counts. The V gene is TRBV7-9, the J gene TRBJ1-5, with 7 bases lining up with TRBD1. This CDR3 contains 16 residues. V gave up 6 bases and J gave up 5 bases; unmatched junction bases: 13. Germline CDR1 is SEHNR and CDR2 is FQNEAQ (reference sequence). DNA for the CDR3: TGTGCCAGCAGTGCAGCCCGACAGGGTAGGGATCAGCCCCAGCATTTT. Its translation: CASSAARQGRDQPQHF.

DNA for the CDR3: TGTGCCAGCAGGGATCCGGGTTATAGCAATCAGCCCCAGCATTTT. Its translation is CASRDPGYSNQPQHF. The chain employs TRBV2 and TRBJ1-5; D not resolved. V shed 6 bases and J shed 0 bases, with 12 bases lying between them. The length of the CDR3 is 15 residues. CDR1 is SNHLY and CDR2 is FYNNEI in the germline V gene.

This clonotype has more than one count but fewer than ten. The chain is built from TRBV5-6 and TRBJ2-5; a weak D match, TRBD2 (5 bases). The germline V gene has CDR1 SGHDT and CDR2 YYEEEE. This CDR3 contains 14 residues. V shed 4 bases and J shed 1 base, with 11 bases lying between them. CDR3 loop: CASSPAGLQETQYF. DNA of the CDR3: TGTGCCAGCAGCCCCGCAGGACTCCAAGAGACCCAGTACTTC. Variable domain in full (rest from reference TRBV5-6 and TRBJ2-5): DAGVTQSPTHLIKTRGQQVTLRCSPKSGHDTVSWYQQALGQGPQFIFQYYEEEERQRGNFPDRFSGHQFPNYSSELNVNALLLGDSALYLCASSPAGLQETQYFGPGTRLLVL.

This chain links TRBV9 with TRBJ2-2; D not certain. The V end lost 2 bases, the J end lost 2 bases, and 16 bases lay between the germline ends. CDR3 length: 17 amino acids. Per the germline V gene, CDR1 is SGDLS and CDR2 is YYNGEE. CDR3 DNA sequence: TGTGCCAGCAGCGTTGAAGGGTCGATCCCCAACACCGGGGAGCTGTTTTTT. It specifies CASSVEGSIPNTGELFF.

This clonotype has a handful of counts. The rearrangement uses TRBV2 and TRBJ2-1; TRBD1 or TRBD2 may be the D gene (5 bases each). Trimming stripped 6 bases from V and 1 base from J, with 19 bases between. The CDR3 is 17 residues long. In germline, CDR1 is SNHLY, CDR2 FYNNEI. Here the CDR3 reads CASRAGRGQLSYNEQFF. CDR3 coding DNA: TGTGCCAGCAGAGCCGGCCGGGGCCAATTATCCTACAATGAGCAGTTCTTC.

This clonotype occurred a few times. The V gene is TRBV7-2, the J gene TRBJ1-1; D gene unclear. Trimming stripped 0 bases from V and 3 bases from J, with 5 bases between. CDR1 is SGHTA, CDR2 FQGNSA, per germline. This CDR3 is 13 amino acids long. DNA for the CDR3: TGTGCCAGCAGCTTAGCCATTTACACTGAAGCTTTCTTT. Translating gives CASSLAIYTEAFF.

This clonotype was detected only a few times. V usage is TRBV30 and J usage is TRBJ2-1; D unclear. The CDR3 is made up of 12 amino acids. CDR1 and CDR2 (germline): GTSNPN, SVGIG (reference sequence). Trimming removed 2 bases at V and 8 bases at J, with 10 bases between. CDR3 sequence (DNA): TGTGCCTGGAGTCATGGATCTTATGAGCAGTTCTTC. The encoded protein is CAWSHGSYEQFF.

The gene calls are TRBV7-2 and TRBJ1-5; D gene uncertain. Germline lookup yields CDR1 SGHTA and CDR2 FQGNSA. There are 12 residues in the CDR3. V dropped 1 base and J dropped 3 bases, with 1 base sitting between them. Written as DNA, the CDR3 is TGTGCCAGCAGCTTAGACAATCAGCCCCAGCATTTT. Amino acid sequence: CASSLDNQPQHF.

The table lists this clonotype with a few counts. The rearrangement links TRBV27 to TRBJ2-7, with a tentative D call TRBD1 (6 bases). Germline lookup yields CDR1 MNHEY and CDR2 SMNVEV (reference sequence). V was clipped by 1 base and J by 3 bases, with 28 bases between them. The CDR3 is 20 residues long. The CDR3 DNA follows: TGTGCCAGCAGTTTATTACCCTGGGGTTTCTTCGGGACACGGGGCTACGAGCAGTACTTC. Amino acids: CASSLLPWGFFGTRGYEQYF.

The V call is TRBV18, the J call TRBJ1-2; D call uncertain. V lost 4 bases to trimming and J lost 7 bases, with 13 bases between them. Germline-derived CDR1 and CDR2 are KGHSH and LQKENI. The CDR3 runs 13 residues. The CDR3 DNA follows: TGTGCCAGCTCACTCGACGGATCTATTGGCTACACCTTC. Residues: CASSLDGSIGYTF.